This T cell receptor (beta chain) came from a study of spatial heterogeneity in lung cancer. Turning to the study itself: Across the raw uncorrected reads, a unique TCR and UMI combination was observed, on average, more than ten times. The study's findings and limits: Resection saw ubiquitous expanded tumor TCRs appear in blood more than follow-up did.

Time point here: sample taken at primary tumor resection. Unsorted whole RNA of tumor, nontumor lung or frozen PBMC was sequenced. The roughly 79 donors had untreated early-stage non-small cell lung cancer. The CDR3 consists of 12 residues. The V and J ends lost 4 bases and 6 bases respectively, with 9 bases between them. The germline gives CDR1 SQVTM, CDR2 ANQGSEA. To note about this clonotype: Antigen: not known.

A distinct unique molecular identifier was carried by each TCR cDNA molecule. TCRdb passed the 5' RACE reads through MiXCR, listing each CDR3 protein once. The sample has tens of thousands of distinct CDR3 sequences; approximately 20% are singletons. Sequences were derived from PBMCs, sampled at surgery. The chain links TRBV29-1 to TRBJ2-2; weak D call: TRBD2 (5 bases). This receptor was identified in a male donor with early-stage non-small cell lung cancer. DNA of the CDR3: TGCAGCGTTGGAGACTACTCCGGGGAGCTGTTTTTT. This translates into CSVGDYSGELFF.